A single sample gave rise to the 20 T cell receptor beta chains below, sequenced in a study of lymphopenia after photon versus proton radiotherapy. Measured with immunoSEQ multiplex PCR; TCRdb has only the in-frame clones, and not every one. Of about 50,000 clones in the sample, roughly 90% were seen once. The specimen comprised peripheral blood, sampled from a patient treated with photon-based radiotherapy. The receptors were gathered from a woman between 40 and 50 years old with cholangiocarcinoma.

The genes are TRBV5-4 and TRBJ2-6; 13 bases map to TRBD2. The CDR3 contains 18 residues. V gave up 4 bases and J gave up 2 bases; unmatched junction bases: 6. In germline, CDR1 is SGHNT, CDR2 YYREEE (reference sequence). The CDR3: CASSPGTSGIAGANVLTF. CDR3 nucleotides: TGTGCCAGCAGCCCCGGGACTAGCGGGATCGCTGGGGCCAACGTCCTGACTTTC.

The chain couples TRBV6-1 to TRBJ1-1, with no clear D. The CDR3 is 14 residues long. The V end was cut by 6 bases, the J end by 3 bases, with 14 bases between. CDR1 and CDR2 (germline): MNHNS, SASEGT. The CDR3 reads CASRSQQADTEAFF. CDR3 in DNA: TGTGCCAGCAGAAGCCAGCAGGCCGACACTGAAGCTTTCTTT.

This clone was observed a single time. Relative to the germline gene, one junction end is altered; a read error may explain this. The CDR3: CASSPLVSAGAQYF. CDR3 DNA: TGTGCTAGCAGCCCCCTAGTTAGCGCGGGAGCCCAGTACTTC. This sequence joins TRBV7-7 and TRBJ2-5; 7 bases align to TRBD2. The CDR3 is 14 residues long. The germline V gene encodes CDR1 SSHAT and CDR2 FNYEAQ (reference sequence).

This clone was detected only once. The chain uses TRBV6-5 and TRBJ2-5; 11 bases fit TRBD2. This CDR3 has 16 amino acids. CDR1 MNHEY and CDR2 SVGAGI come from the germline V gene. Losses at the gene ends were 2 bases for V and 3 bases for J; bases not matched to a gene: 5. CDR3 nucleotides: TGTGCCAGCAGTTACGGCGGGACTAGCGGAAAAGAGACCCAGTACTTC. It encodes CASSYGGTSGKETQYF.

This clone was detected only once. The chain uses TRBV4-1 and TRBJ2-3; no reliable D call. The CDR3 spans 15 residues. CDR1 MGHRA and CDR2 YSYEKL come from the germline V gene. V gave up 5 bases and J gave up 4 bases, with 16 bases separating them. CDR3 nucleotides: TGCGCCAGCAGCTACGGCGGATTAACGCCAGATACGCAGTATTTT. It translates to CASSYGGLTPDTQYF.

The gene calls are TRBV7-2 and TRBJ2-7, with a weak D call TRBD2 (7 bases). The CDR3 covers 14 residues. Germline values: CDR1 SGHTA, CDR2 FQGNSA. V was trimmed by 5 bases and J by 3 bases, leaving 14 bases between them. Here the CDR3 DNA reads TGTGCCAGCAGCGGGGGGGCAGGACGCTACGAGCAGTACTTC. It encodes CASSGGAGRYEQYF.

CDR3 sequence: CSVLTQTRDTYTF. For the CDR3, the DNA is TGCAGCGTCCTAACTCAAACCCGGGACACTTACACCTTC. This chain links TRBV29-1 with TRBJ1-2; D possibly corresponds to TRBD1 (6 bases). The V end lost 6 bases, the J end lost 11 bases, and 22 bases lay between the germline ends. This CDR3 comprises 13 residues. CDR1 and CDR2 from the germline V gene are SQVTM and ANQGSEA.

This sequence joins TRBV11-2 and TRBJ2-7; no firm D call. V lost 6 bases and J 4 bases, leaving 13 bases between the germline ends. The length of the CDR3 is 13 residues. Germline CDR1 is SGHAT and CDR2 is FQNNGV. In nucleotides, the CDR3 is TGTGCCAGCAGTTTAACGTTCTTTTACGAGCAGTACTTC. Its protein is CASSLTFFYEQYF.

This clone was picked up one time. V is TRBV28 and J is TRBJ2-3, with TRBD2 matching 13 bases. J gave up 3 bases and V 8 bases, and 11 bases lay outside the gene matches. The CDR3 totals 17 residues. Germline CDR1 reads MDHEN; CDR2 reads SYDVKM. The CDR3 DNA is TGTGCCAGCCTAAATCCCTCGACTAGCGGGAGGACAGATACGCAGTATTTT. It yields the protein CASLNPSTSGRTDTQYF.

The chain carries TRBV28 and TRBJ1-6, with TRBD1 identical over 9 bases. The trim removed 11 bases at V and 6 bases at J, leaving 14 bases unmatched. This CDR3 region has 16 residues. Germline V gene sequence: CDR1 MDHEN, CDR2 SYDVKM. The CDR3 DNA is TGTGCCGCGAGGGATATGGGACAGGGAATTAATTCACCCCTCCACTTT. Its translation is CAARDMGQGINSPLHF. The full variable domain, in which reference TRBV28 and TRBJ1-6 provide the parts outside the CDR3, is DVKVTQSSRYLVKRTGEKVFLECVQDMDHENMFWYRQDPGLGLRLIYFSYDVKMKEKGDIPEGYSVSREKKERFSLILESASTNQTSMYLCAARDMGQGINSPLHFGNGTRLTVT.

The chain uses TRBV4-1 and TRBJ1-1, with no clear D. CDR1 and CDR2 from the germline V gene are MGHRA and YSYEKL. V lost 4 bases, J lost 1 base, and 16 bases lay in between. This CDR3 spans 16 amino acids. CDR3 loop: CASSPGRQRSNTEAFF. The CDR3 DNA reads as TGCGCCAGCAGCCCTGGCCGCCAGAGATCGAACACTGAAGCTTTCTTT.

The chain carries TRBV25-1 and TRBJ1-4; D gene unclear. The CDR3 has 13 amino acids. The germline gives CDR1 MGHDK, CDR2 SYGVNS. Trimming stripped 4 bases from V and 6 bases from J, with 9 bases between. In nucleotides, the CDR3 is TGTGCCAGCAGTGGGACGGTTTATGAAAAACTGTTTTTT. It encodes CASSGTVYEKLFF.

In its sample, this clone was seen once. The chain recombines TRBV25-1 with TRBJ2-7; D is ambiguous. The CDR3 has 11 amino acids. Germline CDR1 reads MGHDK; CDR2 reads SYGVNS. The germline V and J ends were trimmed by 5 bases and 2 bases, with 4 bases remaining between them. CDR3 nucleotides: TGTGCCAGCAGTCTAGCCTACGAGCAGTACTTC. This encodes CASSLAYEQYF.

This chain uses TRBV5-1 with TRBJ2-1; the D gene is possibly TRBD2 (6 bases). The CDR3 length is 13 residues. Germline V CDR1 and CDR2: SGHRS, YFSETQ. Trimming took 6 bases from V and 4 from J, leaving 11 bases between them. CDR3 sequence: CASTGTLYNEQFF. In nucleotides, the CDR3 is TGCGCCAGCACCGGGACTTTATACAATGAGCAGTTCTTC.

The gene calls are TRBV11-2 and TRBJ2-7; the D is unclear. V was cut by 1 base and J by 2 bases, with 9 bases left in between. The CDR3 sequence is 14 residues long. Germline-derived CDR1 and CDR2 are SGHAT and FQNNGV. As DNA, the CDR3 is TGTGCCAGCAGCTTAGGGCAGAGCCCCTACGAGCAGTACTTC. Translated, it gives CASSLGQSPYEQYF.

DNA for the CDR3: TGTGCCAGCAGTGGGGATGAGGGTTTGAAGACCCAGTACTTC. This sequence encodes CASSGDEGLKTQYF. The V and J genes are TRBV25-1 and TRBJ2-5; weak D call: TRBD2 (5 bases). The CDR3 consists of 14 residues. V was cut by 4 bases and J by 6 bases, with 15 bases left in between. Germline V gene data show CDR1 as MGHDK and CDR2 as SYGVNS. Full variable domain (outside the CDR3, taken from reference TRBV25-1 and TRBJ2-5): EADIYQTPRYLVIGTGKKITLECSQTMGHDKMYWYQQDPGMELHLIHYSYGVNSTEKGDLSSESTVSRIRTEHFPLTLESARPSHTSQYLCASSGDEGLKTQYFGPGTRLLVL.

The chain employs TRBV9 and TRBJ2-1; 10 bases fit TRBD2. Germline V lookup: CDR1 SGDLS, CDR2 YYNGEE. V trimming: 3 bases; J trimming: 2 bases; junction bases outside the gene matches: 11. The CDR3 covers 18 residues. The CDR3 region has the DNA TGTGCCAGCAGCGACCCCGGGACTAGCGAGGTGCCCTACAATGAGCAGTTCTTC. Protein: CASSDPGTSEVPYNEQFF.

The chain is built from TRBV2 and TRBJ2-2; no clear D. V gave up 3 bases and J gave up 4 bases, with 6 bases separating them. The CDR3 has 13 residues. Germline CDR1 and CDR2: SNHLY and FYNNEI. CDR3 amino acids: CASSDRITGELFF. The CDR3 nucleotides are TGTGCCAGCAGTGACAGAATCACCGGGGAGCTGTTTTTT. The whole variable domain, filled in from reference TRBV2 and TRBJ2-2, reads EPEVTQTPSHQVTQMGQEVILRCVPISNHLYFYWYRQILGQKVEFLVSFYNNEISEKSEIFDDQFSVERPDGSNFTLKIRSTKLEDSAMYFCASSDRITGELFFGEGSRLTVL.

The chain is built from TRBV5-6 and TRBJ1-1, with 8 nucleotides matching TRBD1. This CDR3 region has 16 residues. V shed 4 bases, J shed 7 bases, and the junction held 15 bases outside the gene matches. The germline V gene encodes CDR1 SGHDT and CDR2 YYEEEE. This CDR3 is CASSQKWMDREIEAFF. CDR3 DNA: TGTGCCAGCAGCCAGAAATGGATGGACAGGGAAATTGAAGCTTTCTTT.

The rearrangement uses TRBV10-1 and TRBJ1-1; no clear D gene. CDR1 is WNHNN and CDR2 is SYGVQD in the germline V gene (reference sequence). The CDR3 runs 13 residues. V gave up 2 bases and J gave up 8 bases, with 12 bases separating them. The DNA of the CDR3 is TGCGCCAGCAGTGAGGCCAAAAGGACGGAAGCTTTCTTT. Translation: CASSEAKRTEAFF.